The clone carrying this TCR beta chain was seen ten or more times. Its antigen is not known. This sample was taken from a study of breast tumors, draining lymph nodes, adjacent tissues. Study-level points and caveats: The lymph node origin of tumor T cells was framed as consistent with a hypothesis, not demonstrated. Tumor and nontumor repertoires were significantly more similar in luminal-like than in basal-like breast cancer. Tumor TCR diversity was below lymph nodes but above nontumor tissue.

V dropped 8 bases and J dropped 2 bases, with 13 bases sitting between them. This CDR3 has 13 amino acids. Germline V gene data show CDR1 as SNHLY and CDR2 as FYNNEI. From the multiplex PCR reads, TCRdb called clonotypes with MiXCR, one entry per CDR3 protein. The data show about 47,000 distinct CDR3 sequences, more than 20% seen once. This clonotype was sampled from a female donor with breast cancer. Some clones in this sample may be carry-over from other donors' samples. The V call is TRBV2, the J call TRBJ2-7; D remains unclear. The sequenced material came from breast tumor tissue. The CDR3 loop is CASALGPTYEQYF. The DNA of the CDR3 is TGTGCCAGCGCTTTAGGGCCAACCTACGAGCAGTACTTC.